These 21 T cell receptor beta chains were sequenced from one sample in a study of OX40 agonist ivuxolimab in advanced cancers. Generated by immunoSEQ multiplex PCR, the TCRdb table keeps only in-frame clones and is missing some. The repertoire consists of 50,000 to 85,000 clones, with 85% occurring once and the leading ten covering over 4%. The material sequenced was CD4+ or CD8+ T cells sorted from blood, taken in a trial of the OX40 agonist ivuxolimab. Receptors were obtained from an adult with an advanced solid tumor such as melanoma, head and neck, liver or kidney cancer.

The chain carries TRBV6-4 and TRBJ1-1, with 8 bases lining up with TRBD1. Germline values: CDR1 MRHNA, CDR2 SNTAGT. J lost 1 base, V lost 5 bases, and 3 bases had no gene match. The CDR3 has 14 amino acids. This CDR3 reads CASSPGTGNTEAFF. CDR3 coding DNA: TGTGCCAGCAGTCCCGGGACAGGGAACACTGAAGCTTTCTTT.

The chain joins TRBV19 to TRBJ1-5; D is undetermined. V was cut by 2 bases and J by 6 bases, with 5 bases left in between. This CDR3 is 12 amino acids long. CDR1 is LNHDA and CDR2 is SQIVND in the germline V gene (reference sequence). As DNA, the CDR3 is TGTGCCAGTAGTATACGGGGTCAGCCCCAGCATTTT. Residues: CASSIRGQPQHF.

This clone came up once. The CDR3 DNA reads TGCGCCAGCAGCCAATCATCTTCCGGGGCCTATGGCTACACCTTC. Protein: CASSQSSSGAYGYTF. This chain connects TRBV4-1 to TRBJ1-2, with a weak D call TRBD1 (5 bases). The CDR3 runs 15 residues. Trimming removed 2 bases from V and 4 bases from J, with 14 bases in between. Germline V gene sequence: CDR1 MGHRA, CDR2 YSYEKL.

This clone has just one count. J is TRBJ2-5 and V is TRBV7-8; D possibly corresponds to TRBD2 (6 bases). Germline-derived CDR1 and CDR2 are SGHVS and FQNEAQ. The CDR3 has 15 residues. The ends were cut back, 1 base at V and 4 bases at J, with 13 bases in the middle. Here the CDR3 DNA reads TGTGCCAGCAGCTTAGAAGAGGGGAGGAGAGAGACCCAGTACTTC. Its protein is CASSLEEGRRETQYF.

The CDR3 DNA is TGTGCCAGCAGCTTACAGGGATCATCACCCCTCCACTTT. It translates to CASSLQGSSPLHF. The rearrangement uses TRBV7-2 and TRBJ1-6, with D maybe TRBD1 (5 bases). Germline V gene lookup returns CDR1 SGHTA and CDR2 FQGNSA. The length of the CDR3 is 13 residues. V was cut by 2 bases and J by 10 bases, with 9 bases left in between.

This sequence joins TRBV5-1 and TRBJ2-2, with D uncertain. This CDR3 spans 13 amino acids. Trimming shortened V by 0 bases and J by 4 bases, and 4 bases separated the two germline ends. Germline loops: CDR1 SGHRS, CDR2 YFSETQ. CDR3 amino acids: CASSLEVTGELFF. CDR3 DNA sequence: TGCGCCAGCAGCTTGGAAGTCACCGGGGAGCTGTTTTTT.

The V gene is TRBV19, the J gene TRBJ2-7, with 7 bases aligning to TRBD2. There are 15 residues in the CDR3. Germline CDR1 reads LNHDA; CDR2 reads SQIVND (reference sequence). Trimming removed 4 bases from V and 2 bases from J; junction bases left unmatched: 8. The CDR3: CASSRDGSGAYEQYF. CDR3 DNA sequence: TGTGCCAGTAGTAGGGACGGAAGCGGGGCCTACGAGCAGTACTTC.

J is TRBJ2-1 and V is TRBV7-9; 7 nucleotides agree with TRBD2. The CDR3 sequence is 14 residues long. CDR1 and CDR2 (germline): SEHNR, FQNEAQ (reference sequence). The V and J ends lost 5 bases and 1 base, in that order; junction bases with no gene match: 2. CDR3 sequence: CASSPAGSYNEQFF. As DNA, the CDR3 is TGTGCCAGCAGCCCAGCGGGATCCTACAATGAGCAGTTCTTC.

This clone showed up just once. The chain has TRBV7-3 and TRBJ2-2; 8 bases fit TRBD2. CDR1 and CDR2 from the germline V gene are SGHTA and FQGTGA. The CDR3 runs 15 residues. Trimming at V came to 4 bases and at J to 3 bases, leaving 4 bases not matched to a gene. CDR3 in amino acids: CASSSSSGYTGELFF. DNA of the CDR3: TGTGCCAGCAGCTCATCTAGCGGGTACACCGGGGAGCTGTTTTTT.

The chain has TRBV14 and TRBJ2-1; 9 positions agree with TRBD2. Germline V lookup: CDR1 SGHDN, CDR2 FVKESK. V lost 0 bases, J lost 0 bases, and 6 bases stayed unmatched. This CDR3 has 18 amino acids. CDR3 nucleotide sequence: TGTGCCAGCAGCCAAGACCTTAGCGGGAGAACCTCCTACAATGAGCAGTTCTTC. Translated: CASSQDLSGRTSYNEQFF.

This chain joins TRBV6-5 and TRBJ1-3; D is ambiguous. Germline CDR1 and CDR2: MNHEY and SVGAGI. CDR3 length: 16 residues. V dropped 2 bases and J dropped 0 bases, with 11 bases sitting between them. The CDR3 protein is CASSYPSPSSGNTIYF. For the CDR3, the DNA is TGTGCCAGCAGTTACCCCTCGCCATCCTCTGGAAACACCATATATTTT.

V is TRBV6-5 and J is TRBJ1-4; 9 bases are a match to TRBD1. This CDR3 spans 14 amino acids. Germline V gene lookup returns CDR1 MNHEY and CDR2 SVGAGI. Germline trimming cut 5 bases from V and 8 bases from J; bases unmatched to any gene: 6. The CDR3 is CASSVTGGGEKLFF. As DNA, the CDR3 is TGTGCCAGCAGTGTGACAGGGGGGGGCGAAAAACTGTTTTTT.

The CDR3 reads CASSLRQGGGDEQFF. CDR3 coding DNA: TGTGCCAGCAGTTTAAGGCAGGGGGGTGGAGATGAGCAGTTCTTC. The chain links TRBV27 to TRBJ2-1; tentative D call: TRBD1 (7 bases). Trimming shortened V by 2 bases and J by 8 bases, and 16 bases separated the two germline ends. This CDR3 comprises 15 residues. CDR1 and CDR2 from the germline V gene are MNHEY and SMNVEV (reference sequence).

This chain uses TRBV6-4 with TRBJ1-6; D remains unclear. The CDR3 runs to 15 residues. Trimming pared 0 bases from V and 10 bases from J, leaving 13 bases between. Germline CDR1 and CDR2: MRHNA and SNTAGT. The CDR3 DNA is TGTGCCAGCAGTGACTCGGTTGGGATGGGCTCACCCCTCCACTTT. Translation gives CASSDSVGMGSPLHF.

The rearrangement joins TRBV11-1 to TRBJ2-7; a weak D match, TRBD2 (5 bases). V shed 4 bases and J shed 6 bases, with 16 bases lying between them. This CDR3 region has 14 residues. Germline lookup yields CDR1 SGHAT and CDR2 FQDESV (reference sequence). CDR3 in DNA: TGTGCCAGCAGCTGGGCGTCCCCGGAGGCCGAGCAGTACTTC. Its translation: CASSWASPEAEQYF.

J is TRBJ2-5 and V is TRBV4-2, with no clear D. The V end was cut by 1 base, the J end by 5 bases, with 11 bases between. The germline gives CDR1 LGHNA, CDR2 YNFKEQ. The CDR3 extends over 14 amino acids. The CDR3 region is CASSQATGKETQYF. DNA of the CDR3: TGTGCCAGCAGCCAAGCGACTGGGAAGGAGACCCAGTACTTC.

The chain uses TRBV7-2 and TRBJ1-1, with D maybe TRBD1 (6 bases). This CDR3 comprises 14 residues. Trimming took off 6 bases at V and 3 bases at J, with 14 bases between the two ends. CDR1 and CDR2 from the germline V gene are SGHTA and FQGNSA. The chain's CDR3 is CASRTGGGDTEAFF. In DNA, the CDR3 is TGTGCCAGCAGAACAGGAGGGGGGGACACTGAAGCTTTCTTT. The variable domain in full, completed from reference TRBV7-2 and TRBJ1-1, reads GAGVSQSPSNKVTEKGKDVELRCDPISGHTALYWYRQSLGQGLEFLIYFQGNSAPDKSGLPSDRFSAERTGGSVSTLTIQRTQQEDSAVYLCASRTGGGDTEAFFGQGTRLTVV.

The chain employs TRBV5-1 and TRBJ2-1; TRBD1 agrees at 7 bases. Germline CDR1 and CDR2: SGHRS and YFSETQ. The CDR3 sequence is 13 residues long. J was trimmed by 9 bases and V by 1 base; bases with no gene match: 4. CDR3 nucleotides: TGCGCCAGCAGCTTGCTGAGACAGGGTGAGCAGTTCTTC. Translating it yields CASSLLRQGEQFF.

The chain carries TRBV7-8 and TRBJ2-7; D is ambiguous. CDR3 length: 14 residues. Germline CDR1 reads SGHVS; CDR2 reads FQNEAQ. The V end lost 6 bases, the J end lost 2 bases, and 14 bases lay between the germline ends. Here the CDR3 reads CASRVATQAYEQYF. The CDR3 nucleotides are TGTGCCAGCAGGGTGGCAACTCAGGCCTACGAGCAGTACTTC.

J is TRBJ1-2 and V is TRBV14; D is perhaps TRBD1 (5 bases). Looked up from germline, CDR1 is SGHDN and CDR2 is FVKESK. The CDR3 covers 14 residues. V was pared by 6 bases and J by 3 bases, with 14 bases between. The CDR3 DNA follows: TGTGCCAGCAGACCTACGGGGCGGGACTATGGCTACACCTTC. Translated, it gives CASRPTGRDYGYTF.

This rearrangement joins TRBV6-6 to TRBJ1-1; the D gene is possibly TRBD1 (5 bases). V was shortened by 5 bases and J by 4 bases, with 14 bases between the two germline ends. Per the germline V gene, CDR1 is MNHNY and CDR2 is SVGAGI (reference sequence). The CDR3 contains 14 residues. CDR3: CASSPQGGTTEAFF. In nucleotides, the CDR3 is TGTGCCAGCAGTCCCCAGGGAGGGACCACTGAAGCTTTCTTT.